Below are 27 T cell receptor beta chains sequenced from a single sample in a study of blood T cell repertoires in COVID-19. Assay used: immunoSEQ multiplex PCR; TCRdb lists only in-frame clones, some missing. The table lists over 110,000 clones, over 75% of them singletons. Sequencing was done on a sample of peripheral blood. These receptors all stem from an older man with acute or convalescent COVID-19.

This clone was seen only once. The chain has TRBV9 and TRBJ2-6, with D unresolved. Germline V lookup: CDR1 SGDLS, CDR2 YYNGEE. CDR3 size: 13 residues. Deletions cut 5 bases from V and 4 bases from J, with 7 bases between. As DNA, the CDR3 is TGTGCCAGCAGTAATCAGGGGGCCAACGTCCTGACTTTC. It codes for CASSNQGANVLTF.

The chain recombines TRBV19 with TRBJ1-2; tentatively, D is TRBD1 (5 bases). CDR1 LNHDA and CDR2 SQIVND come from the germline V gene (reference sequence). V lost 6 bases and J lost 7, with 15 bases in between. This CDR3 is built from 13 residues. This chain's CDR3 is CASRRTTISGYTF. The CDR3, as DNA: TGTGCCAGTAGAAGGACAACTATCTCTGGCTACACCTTC. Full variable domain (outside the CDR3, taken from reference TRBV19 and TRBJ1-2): DGGITQSPKYLFRKEGQNVTLSCEQNLNHDAMYWYRQDPGQGLRLIYYSQIVNDFQKGDIAEGYSVSREKKESFPLTVTSAQKNPTAFYLCASRRTTISGYTFGSGTRLTVV.

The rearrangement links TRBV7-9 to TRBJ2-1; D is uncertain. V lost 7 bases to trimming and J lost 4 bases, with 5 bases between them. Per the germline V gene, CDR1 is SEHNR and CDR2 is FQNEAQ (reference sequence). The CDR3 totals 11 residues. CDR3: CASTEYNEQFF. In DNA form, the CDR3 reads TGTGCCAGCACGGAGTACAATGAGCAGTTCTTC.

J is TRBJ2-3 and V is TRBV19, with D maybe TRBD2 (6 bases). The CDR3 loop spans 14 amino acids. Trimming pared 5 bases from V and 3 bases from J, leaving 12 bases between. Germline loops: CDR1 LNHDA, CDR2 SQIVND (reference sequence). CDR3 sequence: CASSSRLVTDTQYF. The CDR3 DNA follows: TGTGCCAGTAGTTCCCGACTAGTGACAGATACGCAGTATTTT.

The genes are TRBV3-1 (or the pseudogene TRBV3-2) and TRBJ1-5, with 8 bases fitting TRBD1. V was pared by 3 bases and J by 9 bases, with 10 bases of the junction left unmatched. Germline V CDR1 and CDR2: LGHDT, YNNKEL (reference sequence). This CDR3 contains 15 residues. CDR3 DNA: TGTGCCAGCAGCCACGGACAGGGAATGGTGACGCCCCAGCATTTT. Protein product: CASSHGQGMVTPQHF.

The CDR3 sequence: CASSTGRLGTGELFF. Here the CDR3 DNA reads TGTGCCAGTAGTACAGGGAGGTTGGGCACCGGGGAGCTGTTTTTT. The chain uses TRBV19 and TRBJ2-2, with D perhaps TRBD2 (6 bases). Germline lookup yields CDR1 LNHDA and CDR2 SQIVND (reference sequence). The CDR3 covers 15 residues. V was shortened by 4 bases and J by 4 bases, with 13 bases between the two germline ends.

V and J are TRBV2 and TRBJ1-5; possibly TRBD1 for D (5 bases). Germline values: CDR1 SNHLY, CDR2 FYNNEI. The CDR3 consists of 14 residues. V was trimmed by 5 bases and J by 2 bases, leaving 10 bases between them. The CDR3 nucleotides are TGTGCCAGCAGTCGACAAGGGGGCAATCAGCCCCAGCATTTT. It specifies CASSRQGGNQPQHF.

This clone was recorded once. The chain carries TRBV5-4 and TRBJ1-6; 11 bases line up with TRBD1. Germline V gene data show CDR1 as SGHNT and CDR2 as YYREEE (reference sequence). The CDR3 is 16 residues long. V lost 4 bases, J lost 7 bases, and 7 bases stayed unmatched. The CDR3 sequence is CASSPGTGGSNSPLHF. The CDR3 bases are TGTGCCAGCAGCCCCGGGACAGGGGGTAGCAATTCACCCCTCCACTTT.

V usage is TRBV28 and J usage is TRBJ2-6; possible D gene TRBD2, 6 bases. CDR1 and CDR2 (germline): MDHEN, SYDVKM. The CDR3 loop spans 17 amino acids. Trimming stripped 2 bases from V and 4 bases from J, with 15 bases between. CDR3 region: CASSLPTGVTGANVLTF. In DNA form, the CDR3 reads TGTGCCAGCAGTTTACCTACGGGGGTGACCGGGGCCAACGTCCTGACTTTC.

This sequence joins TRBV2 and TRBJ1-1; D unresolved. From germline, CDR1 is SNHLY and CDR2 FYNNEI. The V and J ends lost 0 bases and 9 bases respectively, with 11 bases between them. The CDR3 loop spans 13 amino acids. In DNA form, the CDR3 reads TGTGCCAGCAGTGAAGCGCTTCGGGGAAAAGCTTTCTTT. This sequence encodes CASSEALRGKAFF.

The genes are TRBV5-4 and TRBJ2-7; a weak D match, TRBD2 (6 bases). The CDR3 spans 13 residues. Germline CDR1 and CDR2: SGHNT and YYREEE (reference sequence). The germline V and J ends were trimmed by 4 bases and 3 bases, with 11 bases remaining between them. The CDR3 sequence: CASSQRDFYEQYF. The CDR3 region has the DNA TGTGCCAGCAGCCAGAGGGACTTCTACGAGCAGTACTTC.

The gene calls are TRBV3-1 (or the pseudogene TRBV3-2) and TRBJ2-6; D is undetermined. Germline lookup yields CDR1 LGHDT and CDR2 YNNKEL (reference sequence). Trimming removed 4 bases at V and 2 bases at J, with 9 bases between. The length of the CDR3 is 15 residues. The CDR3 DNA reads TGTGCCAGCAGCCCCTCAGGAACTGGGGCCAACGTCCTGACTTTC. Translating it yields CASSPSGTGANVLTF.

The CDR3 nucleotides read TGCGCCAGCAGCTTACTAGCGGGGGCTTCCGGGGAGCTGTTTTTT. It specifies CASSLLAGASGELFF. The V and J genes are TRBV5-1 and TRBJ2-2; 11 nucleotides align to TRBD2. This CDR3 spans 15 amino acids. The germline CDR1 and CDR2 sequences are SGHRS and YFSETQ. With 2 bases clipped from V and 6 bases from J, the junction kept 3 bases outside the gene matches.

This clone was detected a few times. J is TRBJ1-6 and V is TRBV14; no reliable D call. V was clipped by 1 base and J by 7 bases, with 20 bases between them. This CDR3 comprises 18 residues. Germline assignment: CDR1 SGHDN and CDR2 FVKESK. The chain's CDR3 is CASSQGGTFRNSNSPLHF. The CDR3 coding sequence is TGTGCCAGCAGCCAAGGCGGCACCTTCAGAAACTCCAATTCACCCCTCCACTTT.

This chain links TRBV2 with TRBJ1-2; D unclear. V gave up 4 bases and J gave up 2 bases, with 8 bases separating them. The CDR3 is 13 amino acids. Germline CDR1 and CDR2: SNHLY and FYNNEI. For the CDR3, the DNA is TGTGCCAGCAGTGGGCAAACCAACTATGGCTACACCTTC. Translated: CASSGQTNYGYTF.

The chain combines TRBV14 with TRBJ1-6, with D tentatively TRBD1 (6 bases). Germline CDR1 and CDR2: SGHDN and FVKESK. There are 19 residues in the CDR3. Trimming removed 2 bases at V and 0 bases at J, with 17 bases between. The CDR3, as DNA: TGTGCCAGCAGCCAATCCGGGACATCAATAAGCTCCTATAATTCACCCCTCCACTTT. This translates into CASSQSGTSISSYNSPLHF.

CDR3 sequence: CASRTRSSSYNSPLHF. For the CDR3, the DNA is TGTGCCAGCAGGACGAGGTCAAGCTCCTATAATTCACCCCTCCACTTT. V usage is TRBV21-1 and J usage is TRBJ1-6. TRBV21-1 corresponds to a pseudogene. The CDR3 spans 16 residues.

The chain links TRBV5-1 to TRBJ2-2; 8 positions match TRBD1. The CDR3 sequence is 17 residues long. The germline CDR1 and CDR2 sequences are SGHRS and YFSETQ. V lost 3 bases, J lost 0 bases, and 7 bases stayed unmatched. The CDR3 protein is CASSSSRTGTNTGELFF. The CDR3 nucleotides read TGCGCCAGCAGCTCTTCACGGACAGGGACGAACACCGGGGAGCTGTTTTTT.

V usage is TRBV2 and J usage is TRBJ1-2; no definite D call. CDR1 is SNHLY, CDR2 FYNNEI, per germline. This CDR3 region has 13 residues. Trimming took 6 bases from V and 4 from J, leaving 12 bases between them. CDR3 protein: CASSVDWSYGYTF. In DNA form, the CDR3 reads TGTGCCAGCAGCGTGGATTGGAGCTATGGCTACACCTTC.

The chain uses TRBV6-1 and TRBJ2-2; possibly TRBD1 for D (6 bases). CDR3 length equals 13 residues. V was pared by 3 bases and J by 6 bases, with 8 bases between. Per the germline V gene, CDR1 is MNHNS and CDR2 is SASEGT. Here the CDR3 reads CASSDRGAGELFF. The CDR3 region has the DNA TGTGCCAGCAGTGACAGGGGTGCCGGGGAGCTGTTTTTT.

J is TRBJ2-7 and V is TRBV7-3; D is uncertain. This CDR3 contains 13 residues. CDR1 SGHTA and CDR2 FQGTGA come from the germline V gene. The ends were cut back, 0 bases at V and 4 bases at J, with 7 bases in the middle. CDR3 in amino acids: CASSLTVDYEQYF. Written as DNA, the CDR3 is TGTGCCAGCAGCTTAACTGTAGATTACGAGCAGTACTTC.

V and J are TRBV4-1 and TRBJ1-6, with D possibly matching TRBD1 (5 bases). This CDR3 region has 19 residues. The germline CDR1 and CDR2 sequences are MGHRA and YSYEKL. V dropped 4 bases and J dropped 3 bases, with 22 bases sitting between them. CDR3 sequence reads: CASSPGTGSDSLYNSPLHF. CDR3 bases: TGCGCCAGCAGCCCAGGAACAGGATCCGACTCCCTCTATAATTCACCCCTCCACTTT.

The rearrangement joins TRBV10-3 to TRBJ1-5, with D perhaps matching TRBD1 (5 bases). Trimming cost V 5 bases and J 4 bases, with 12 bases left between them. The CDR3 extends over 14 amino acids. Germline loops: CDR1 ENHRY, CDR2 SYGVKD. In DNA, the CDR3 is TGTGCCATCAGTAGCCAGGGATTAAATCAGCCCCAGCATTTT. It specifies CAISSQGLNQPQHF.

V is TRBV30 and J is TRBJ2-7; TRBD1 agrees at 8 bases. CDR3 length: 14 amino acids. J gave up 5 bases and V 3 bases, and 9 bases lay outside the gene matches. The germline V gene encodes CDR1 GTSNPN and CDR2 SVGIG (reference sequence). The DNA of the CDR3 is TGTGCCTGGAGGACGGCAGGGGGCTTAAACGAGCAGTACTTC. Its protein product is CAWRTAGGLNEQYF. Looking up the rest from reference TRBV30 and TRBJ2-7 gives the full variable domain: SQTIHQWPATLVQPVGSPLSLECTVEGTSNPNLYWYRQAAGRGLQLLFYSVGIGQISSEVPQNLSASRPQDRQFILSSKKLLLSDSGFYLCAWRTAGGLNEQYFGPGTRLTVT.

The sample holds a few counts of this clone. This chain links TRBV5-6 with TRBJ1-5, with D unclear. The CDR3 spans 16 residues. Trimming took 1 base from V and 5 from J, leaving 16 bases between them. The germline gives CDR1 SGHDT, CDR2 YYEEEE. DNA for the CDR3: TGTGCCAGCAGCTTGTCCGGGAAAGGGAGGGATCAGCCCCAGCATTTT. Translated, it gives CASSLSGKGRDQPQHF.

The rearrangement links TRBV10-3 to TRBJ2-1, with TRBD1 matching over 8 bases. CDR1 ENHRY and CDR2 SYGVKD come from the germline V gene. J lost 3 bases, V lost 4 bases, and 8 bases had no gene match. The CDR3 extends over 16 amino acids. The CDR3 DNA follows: TGTGCCATCAGTGTTGGACAGGGTTTAGGCTACAATGAGCAGTTCTTC. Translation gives CAISVGQGLGYNEQFF.

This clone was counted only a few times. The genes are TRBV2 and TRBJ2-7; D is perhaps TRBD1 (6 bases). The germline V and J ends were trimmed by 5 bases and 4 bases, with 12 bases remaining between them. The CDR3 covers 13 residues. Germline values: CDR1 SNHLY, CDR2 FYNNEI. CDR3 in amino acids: CASSRNTGYEQYF. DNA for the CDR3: TGTGCCAGCAGTAGGAATACAGGGTACGAGCAGTACTTC.